These 30 T cell receptor beta chains share one sample of origin, sequenced in a study of T cells in Graves' hyperthyroidism and ophthalmopathy. TCR beta CDR3 regions were amplified from RNA. TCR CDR3 regions were first amplified by RT-PCR with HTBI primers. TCRdb called the multiplex PCR reads again in MiXCR, with one record for every CDR3 protein. The sample records hundreds of thousands of distinct CDR3 sequences, over 12% being singletons. The sequenced sample was blood. These receptors all stem from a woman aged 35 to 49 with Graves' ophthalmopathy.

The table lists this clonotype with a few counts. The V gene is TRBV30, the J gene TRBJ1-6; tentative D call: TRBD1 (6 bases). The germline CDR1 and CDR2 sequences are GTSNPN and SVGIG (reference sequence). The CDR3 covers 12 residues. Deletions cut 3 bases from V and 14 bases from J, with 14 bases between. The DNA of the CDR3 is TGTGCCTGGAGCAGGGGTCTCTCTTCCCTCCACTTT. Protein: CAWSRGLSSLHF.

The V and J genes are TRBV3-1 and TRBJ1-3; D might be TRBD1 (5 bases). The germline V gene encodes CDR1 LGHDT and CDR2 YNNKEL (reference sequence). With 1 base removed from V and 1 base from J, the gap between germline ends came to 11 bases. The CDR3 has 16 amino acids. The CDR3 region is CASSQAAGRSGNTIYF. CDR3 sequence (DNA): TGTGCCAGCAGCCAAGCGGCGGGACGGTCTGGAAACACCATATATTTT. The full variable domain, in which reference TRBV3-1 and TRBJ1-3 provide the parts outside the CDR3, is DTAVSQTPKYLVTQMGNDKSIKCEQNLGHDTMYWYKQDSKKFLKIMFSYNNKELIINETVPNRFSPKSPDKAHLNLHINSLELGDSAVYFCASSQAAGRSGNTIYFGEGSWLTVV.

This clonotype was detected many times. The chain links TRBV2 to TRBJ1-2; the D gene is possibly TRBD1 (6 bases). V was clipped by 2 bases and J by 4 bases, with 23 bases between them. Looked up from germline, CDR1 is SNHLY and CDR2 is FYNNEI. CDR3 size: 18 residues. This chain's CDR3 is CASSELGHTSTGGYGYTF. CDR3 coding DNA: TGTGCCAGCAGTGAATTAGGTCATACTTCGACAGGAGGCTATGGCTACACCTTC.

This clonotype was counted many times. The junction departs from the called germline gene at one end, perhaps through a read error. The gene calls are TRBV24-1 and TRBJ1-2; weak D call: TRBD1 (6 bases). The CDR3 runs 12 residues. In germline, CDR1 is KGHDR, CDR2 SFDVKD. The CDR3 sequence is CTTWTDYYGYTF. The CDR3 nucleotides read TGTACCACCTGGACAGACTACTATGGCTACACCTTC.

This clonotype was observed many times. For the CDR3, the DNA is TGTGCCAGCAGAAAGGGGGGTATCTCTGGGGCCAACGTCCTGACTTTC. It specifies CASRKGGISGANVLTF. The chain combines TRBV28 with TRBJ2-6; D tentatively fits TRBD1 or TRBD2 (6 bases each). Trimming left V 6 bases short and J 0 bases short, with 12 bases between. CDR3 size: 16 residues. CDR1 and CDR2 (germline): MDHEN, SYDVKM.

This clonotype was seen at least ten times. This chain joins TRBV6-2 or TRBV6-3 and TRBJ2-7; 9 nucleotides align to TRBD1. The CDR3 has 16 residues. The J segment lost 2 bases and the V segment lost 8 bases, leaving 13 bases of the junction unmatched. Germline CDR1 is MNHEY and CDR2 is SVGEGT. The CDR3 loop reads CASHGRPGQGPYEQYF. In nucleotides, the CDR3 is TGTGCCAGCCATGGCCGGCCGGGACAGGGACCCTACGAGCAGTACTTC.

This clonotype occurred many times. V usage is TRBV5-5 and J usage is TRBJ2-7; 7 nucleotides line up with TRBD2. Germline CDR1 is SGHKS and CDR2 is YYEKEE (reference sequence). This CDR3 is built from 15 residues. Unmatched junction bases numbered 9, after V lost 2 bases and J lost 4 bases. CDR3 nucleotides: TGTGCCAGCAGCTTCCGTTCCGCGGGGGAATACGAGCAGTACTTC. Protein sequence: CASSFRSAGEYEQYF.

This clonotype has ten or more counts. The chain employs TRBV19 and TRBJ2-6; D gene unclear. In germline, CDR1 is LNHDA, CDR2 SQIVND (reference sequence). This CDR3 comprises 15 residues. V gave up 3 bases and J gave up 4 bases, with 10 bases separating them. For the CDR3, the DNA is TGTGCCAGTAGTATTGGATCTGCCGGGGCCAACGTCCTGACTTTC. It is translated as CASSIGSAGANVLTF.

This clonotype was picked up a small number of times. The chain recombines TRBV19 with TRBJ1-5, with D unresolved. This CDR3 is 16 amino acids long. From germline, CDR1 is LNHDA and CDR2 SQIVND (reference sequence). Trimming cost V 4 bases and J 0 bases, with 13 bases left between them. Here the CDR3 DNA reads TGTGCCAGTAGTAAGGCCTGGACGGTTAGCAATCAGCCCCAGCATTTT. Protein product: CASSKAWTVSNQPQHF.

This clonotype was counted at least ten times. The chain uses TRBV20-1 and TRBJ2-7, with D possibly being TRBD2 (6 bases). CDR1 is DFQATT, CDR2 SNEGSKA, per germline (reference sequence). This CDR3 comprises 16 residues. Trimming stripped 4 bases from V and 3 bases from J, with 22 bases between. The chain's CDR3 is CSANPFGTGLFYEQYF. Here the CDR3 DNA reads TGCAGTGCTAACCCCTTCGGGACGGGACTCTTCTACGAGCAGTACTTC.

The rearrangement links TRBV2 to TRBJ2-5; 14 bases are a match to TRBD2. This CDR3 is built from 16 residues. V lost 9 bases to trimming and J lost 7 bases; unmatched junction nucleotides: 13. The V gene's germline CDR1 is SNHLY and CDR2 FYNNEI. DNA for the CDR3: TGTGCCAGGGGGGACCGACTAGCGGGAGGGCCAGCGACCCAGTACTTC. It is translated as CARGDRLAGGPATQYF. The whole variable domain, filled in from reference TRBV2 and TRBJ2-5, reads EPEVTQTPSHQVTQMGQEVILRCVPISNHLYFYWYRQILGQKVEFLVSFYNNEISEKSEIFDDQFSVERPDGSNFTLKIRSTKLEDSAMYFCARGDRLAGGPATQYFGPGTRLLVL.

This clonotype was found a few times. The chain is built from TRBV7-8 and TRBJ2-1; 8 nucleotides line up with TRBD2. This CDR3 comprises 16 residues. V gave up 4 bases and J gave up 6 bases; unmatched junction bases: 11. Germline CDR1 and CDR2: SGHVS and FQNEAQ. This chain's CDR3 is CASSYPGTRRINEQFF. The CDR3 DNA is TGTGCCAGCAGCTACCCCGGGACTAGGAGAATCAATGAGCAGTTCTTC.

This clonotype was seen ten or more times. One junction end does not reproduce the germline sequence, and a read error may be involved. The J gene is TRBJ2-7, the V gene TRBV12-3 or TRBV12-4; D possibly matches TRBD1 or TRBD2 (5 bases each). CDR3 length equals 13 residues. The CDR3 loop is CASSSNIGTPLGF. The CDR3 DNA reads as TGTGCCAGCAGTTCCAACATCGGGACCCCATTGGGCTTC.

This clonotype has just a few counts. The rearrangement links TRBV29-1 to TRBJ2-5; D uncertain. The CDR3 has 11 amino acids. Per the germline V gene, CDR1 is SQVTM and CDR2 is ANQGSEA. V lost 4 bases, J lost 5 bases, and 8 bases lay in between. The CDR3 region has the DNA TGCAGCGTTGGGATATGGGAGACCCAGTACTTC. It codes for CSVGIWETQYF.

This clonotype appeared many times. The chain employs TRBV11-2 and TRBJ2-7; D gene uncertain. V lost 4 bases and J 6 bases, leaving 13 bases between the germline ends. The CDR3 runs 13 residues. CDR1 SGHAT and CDR2 FQNNGV come from the germline V gene. The CDR3 loop is CASSSPTLSEQYF. Written as DNA, the CDR3 is TGTGCCAGCAGCTCCCCGACACTCTCCGAGCAGTACTTC.

This clonotype appeared a few times. J is TRBJ1-5 and V is TRBV20-1, with 9 bases fitting TRBD1. Germline CDR1 reads DFQATT; CDR2 reads SNEGSKA (reference sequence). This CDR3 has 19 amino acids. Trimming cost V 3 bases and J 0 bases; bases outside gene matches: 15. In DNA form, the CDR3 reads TGCAGTGCTAGCCCCTGGGACAGGGAAAAGGAGTATAGCAATCAGCCCCAGCATTTT. It codes for CSASPWDREKEYSNQPQHF.

V usage is TRBV30 and J usage is TRBJ2-7; 9 bases fit TRBD1. This CDR3 has 14 amino acids. Germline lookup yields CDR1 GTSNPN and CDR2 SVGIG (reference sequence). V dropped 0 bases and J dropped 3; count of bases not matched to a gene: 3. CDR3 DNA sequence: TGTGCCTGGAGTGTCTGGGACAGGGTCTACGAGCAGTACTTC. Amino acids: CAWSVWDRVYEQYF.

This clonotype was counted ten times or more. This chain joins TRBV2 and TRBJ2-7, with 13 bases lining up with TRBD2. The germline gives CDR1 SNHLY, CDR2 FYNNEI. This CDR3 is built from 15 residues. V was pared by 6 bases and J by 4 bases, with 6 bases of the junction left unmatched. CDR3 DNA: TGTGCCAGCAGGGCCGGGACTAGCGGGATGTACGAGCAGTACTTC. Its translation is CASRAGTSGMYEQYF.

This clonotype was seen many times. The J gene is TRBJ2-7, the V gene TRBV7-3; TRBD1 matches 9 bases. The CDR3 is 13 residues long. Germline trimming cut 3 bases from V and 7 bases from J; bases unmatched to any gene: 4. Germline lookup yields CDR1 SGHTA and CDR2 FQGTGA. In DNA form, the CDR3 reads TGTGCCAGCAGCTTTACAGGGGGCTCGGAGCAGTACTTC. Translating it yields CASSFTGGSEQYF.

This clonotype was observed a handful of times. This chain connects TRBV13 to TRBJ1-1, with TRBD1 matching 10 bases. The CDR3 length is 17 residues. CDR1 and CDR2 from the germline V gene are PRHDT and FYEKMQ (reference sequence). The V gene end was trimmed by 7 bases and the J gene end by 1 base; junction bases not matched to a gene: 12. Written as DNA, the CDR3 is TGTGCCAGCACCGACCTCCGGGACAGGGGACAGAACACTGAAGCTTTCTTT. This translates into CASTDLRDRGQNTEAFF.

This clonotype turned up a few times. This sequence joins TRBV6-5 and TRBJ1-2, with 8 nucleotides matching TRBD1. This CDR3 is built from 14 residues. Per germline, CDR1 MNHEY and CDR2 SVGAGI. Trimming took 4 bases from V and 6 from J; bases not matched to a gene: 7. CDR3 sequence (DNA): TGTGCCAGCAGTTGGAAACAGGGGGTACATGGCTACACCTTC. Translation gives CASSWKQGVHGYTF.

This clonotype was recorded only once. The chain is built from TRBV19 and TRBJ1-1; no definite D call. With 3 bases removed from V and 4 bases from J, the gap between germline ends came to 15 bases. The CDR3 covers 15 residues. CDR1 and CDR2 (germline): LNHDA, SQIVND (reference sequence). The CDR3 is CASSIGSGIITEAFF. CDR3 DNA sequence: TGTGCCAGTAGTATCGGGTCAGGCATAATCACTGAAGCTTTCTTT.

Only a few counts were recorded for this clonotype. The chain uses TRBV29-1 and TRBJ1-1; no clear D gene. Deletions cut 3 bases from V and 1 base from J, with 9 bases between. The CDR3 totals 13 residues. Germline CDR1 is SQVTM and CDR2 is ANQGSEA. The CDR3 bases are TGCAGCGTTGAGGCCCAAGGGAACACTGAAGCTTTCTTT. Protein product: CSVEAQGNTEAFF.

V usage is TRBV20-1 and J usage is TRBJ1-5; TRBD1 agrees at 7 bases. The ends lost 3 bases at V and 3 bases at J; junction bases unmatched: 8. Germline V gives CDR1 DFQATT, CDR2 SNEGSKA (reference sequence). The CDR3 loop spans 15 amino acids. The CDR3, as DNA: TGCAGTGCTAGTCCACACCAGGGGGTCAATCAGCCCCAGCATTTT. Translation: CSASPHQGVNQPQHF.

This clonotype was seen ten or more times. This rearrangement joins TRBV25-1 to TRBJ1-2; a possible D gene is TRBD1 (5 bases). Germline V gene sequence: CDR1 MGHDK, CDR2 SYGVNS. The germline V and J ends were trimmed by 3 bases and 4 bases, with 15 bases remaining between them. The CDR3 consists of 15 residues. The CDR3 nucleotides read TGTGCCAGCAGTGAGGGGGACGGGACTATCTATGGCTACACCTTC. It translates to CASSEGDGTIYGYTF.

This clonotype was recorded a few times. The rearrangement uses TRBV6-1 and TRBJ2-7; 7 bases align to TRBD2. The V segment lost 2 bases and the J segment 3 bases; nucleotides outside the gene matches: 7. CDR3 size: 15 residues. Germline CDR1 and CDR2: MNHNS and SASEGT. The CDR3 sequence is CASSEREGHFYEQYF. In DNA form, the CDR3 reads TGTGCCAGCAGTGAAAGGGAGGGCCACTTCTACGAGCAGTACTTC.

In this sample, this clonotype turned up a few times. The gene calls are TRBV20-1 and TRBJ2-2; D is perhaps TRBD2 (6 bases). Germline-derived CDR1 and CDR2 are DFQATT and SNEGSKA (reference sequence). This CDR3 comprises 13 residues. Trimming took 6 bases from V and 4 from J, leaving 12 bases between them. For the CDR3, the DNA is TGCAGTGCGGGGGGACGATCCACCGGGGAGCTGTTTTTT. Translation gives CSAGGRSTGELFF.

This clonotype was seen repeatedly, ten times or more. This rearrangement joins TRBV28 to TRBJ1-2, with 8 nucleotides matching TRBD1. The length of the CDR3 is 15 residues. Looked up from germline, CDR1 is MDHEN and CDR2 is SYDVKM. V trimming: 2 bases; J trimming: 5 bases; junction bases outside the gene matches: 7. The CDR3 reads CASSLIQGADYGYTF. In DNA form, the CDR3 reads TGTGCCAGCAGTTTAATCCAGGGGGCGGATTATGGCTACACCTTC.

In its sample, this clonotype was seen many times. The CDR3: CASSSAGTGAYEQYF. The CDR3 DNA is TGTGCCAGCAGTTCCGCCGGGACAGGGGCCTACGAGCAGTACTTC. The gene calls are TRBV6-5 and TRBJ2-7, with 10 bases identical to TRBD1. Germline V gives CDR1 MNHEY, CDR2 SVGAGI. J lost 2 bases, V lost 4 bases, and 5 bases had no gene match. This CDR3 region has 15 residues.

This clonotype was seen more than once but under ten times. This sequence joins TRBV20-1 and TRBJ1-2, with TRBD1 matching 10 bases. This CDR3 is 16 amino acids long. Germline values: CDR1 DFQATT, CDR2 SNEGSKA (reference sequence). V was clipped by 0 bases and J by 7 bases; unmatched bases: 11. This CDR3 reads CSARDSPGQGMSGYTF. CDR3 nucleotide sequence: TGCAGTGCTAGAGATTCTCCGGGACAGGGGATGAGTGGCTACACCTTC.